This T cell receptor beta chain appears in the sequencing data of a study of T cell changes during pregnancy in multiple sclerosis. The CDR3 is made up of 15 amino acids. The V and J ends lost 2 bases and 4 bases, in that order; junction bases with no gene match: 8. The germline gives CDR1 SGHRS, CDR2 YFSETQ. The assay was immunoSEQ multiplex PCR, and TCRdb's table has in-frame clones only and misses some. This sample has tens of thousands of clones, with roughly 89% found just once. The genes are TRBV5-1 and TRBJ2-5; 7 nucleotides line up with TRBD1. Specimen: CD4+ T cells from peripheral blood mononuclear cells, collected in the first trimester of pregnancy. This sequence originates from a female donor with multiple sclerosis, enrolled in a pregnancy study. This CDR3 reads CASSFRQGEAETQYF. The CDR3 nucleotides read TGCGCCAGCAGCTTCCGACAGGGAGAGGCAGAGACCCAGTACTTC.